Following are 21 T cell receptor beta chains from one sample sequenced in a study of graft-versus-host responses after intestinal transplantation. What these receptors recognize is not known. The protocol was immunoSEQ multiplex PCR, while the TCRdb copy is restricted to in-frame clones and leaves out a portion. This sample has tens of thousands of clones, with over 85% found just once. The sample consisted of unstimulated CD8+ T cells sorted from spleen or lymph node cells, taken before intestinal transplant. These receptors originate from a human donor who received an intestinal transplant.

This sequence joins TRBV19 and TRBJ2-3, with TRBD1 identical over 7 bases. The CDR3 is 14 amino acids. V was pared by 2 bases and J by 1 base, with 0 bases of the junction left unmatched. Germline values: CDR1 LNHDA, CDR2 SQIVND (reference sequence). The CDR3 DNA follows: TGTGCCAGTAGTATAACAGGGGGCACAGATACGCAGTATTTT. It specifies CASSITGGTDTQYF.

The chain uses TRBV6-1 and TRBJ2-1, with D possibly matching TRBD1 (5 bases). Per the germline V gene, CDR1 is MNHNS and CDR2 is SASEGT. The CDR3 has 14 amino acids. Trimming cost V 3 bases and J 4 bases, with 10 bases left between them. This CDR3 is CASSDQDTYNEQFF. As DNA, the CDR3 is TGTGCCAGCAGTGATCAGGACACTTACAATGAGCAGTTCTTC.

The V gene is TRBV9, the J gene TRBJ2-7; TRBD1 is a possible D gene (6 bases). Trimming pared 4 bases from V and 5 bases from J, leaving 16 bases between. The CDR3 is 14 amino acids. Germline loops: CDR1 SGDLS, CDR2 YYNGEE. CDR3 region: CASSPLSQGNEQYF. CDR3 coding DNA: TGTGCCAGCAGCCCACTCAGCCAGGGGAACGAGCAGTACTTC.

The chain carries TRBV27 and TRBJ2-7, with a tentative D call TRBD1 (6 bases). Germline CDR1 reads MNHEY; CDR2 reads SMNVEV (reference sequence). V was shortened by 3 bases and J by 0 bases, with 9 bases between the two germline ends. The length of the CDR3 is 14 residues. The CDR3, as DNA: TGTGCCAGCAGTTTGGGGGACAACTCCTACGAGCAGTACTTC. Protein: CASSLGDNSYEQYF.

The V call is TRBV30, the J call TRBJ2-7, with TRBD1 matching over 9 bases. Per germline, CDR1 GTSNPN and CDR2 SVGIG (reference sequence). The CDR3 has 14 residues. The V segment lost 2 bases and the J segment 6 bases; nucleotides outside the gene matches: 8. CDR3 in amino acids: CAWSSGTGWSEQYF. The CDR3 coding sequence is TGTGCCTGGAGTTCCGGGACAGGGTGGAGCGAGCAGTACTTC.

This clone appeared a few times. This chain joins TRBV6-1 and TRBJ1-2; D is uncertain. This CDR3 is 13 amino acids long. The germline V gene has CDR1 MNHNS and CDR2 SASEGT. V shed 3 bases and J shed 2 bases, with 7 bases lying between them. This CDR3 is CASSDRENYGYTF. CDR3 DNA: TGTGCCAGCAGTGACCGGGAGAACTATGGCTACACCTTC.

The chain couples TRBV27 to TRBJ1-1; a weak D match, TRBD1 (5 bases). Trimming removed 4 bases from V and 8 bases from J, with 14 bases in between. Germline-derived CDR1 and CDR2 are MNHEY and SMNVEV (reference sequence). The CDR3 has 13 amino acids. The CDR3: CASSYVTGVEAFF. CDR3 bases: TGTGCCAGCAGTTACGTAACGGGGGTAGAAGCTTTCTTT.

The genes are TRBV15 and TRBJ1-5; 7 nucleotides line up with TRBD1. This CDR3 is 19 amino acids long. J was trimmed by 6 bases and V by 0 bases; bases with no gene match: 17. Germline V gene lookup returns CDR1 LNHNV and CDR2 YYDKDF (reference sequence). CDR3 in amino acids: CATSRDRTNRLGQIQPQHF. CDR3 DNA sequence: TGTGCCACCAGCAGAGATCGAACTAACCGGTTGGGACAGATTCAGCCCCAGCATTTT.

The rearrangement links TRBV10-3 to TRBJ2-7; 8 nucleotides match TRBD1. Germline V gives CDR1 ENHRY, CDR2 SYGVKD. The CDR3 is 13 residues long. V gave up 3 bases and J gave up 2 bases; unmatched junction bases: 0. The CDR3 is CAISEQGAYEQYF. CDR3 DNA sequence: TGTGCCATCAGTGAACAGGGGGCCTACGAGCAGTACTTC.

The table lists this clone with a few counts. The chain employs TRBV4-3 and TRBJ1-3, with D tentatively TRBD1 (6 bases). The germline CDR1 and CDR2 sequences are LGHNA and YSLEER. V lost 0 bases to trimming and J lost 4 bases, with 10 bases between them. The CDR3 has 15 residues. The CDR3 region has the DNA TGCGCCAGCAGCCAAGATACAGGGCTAGGAAACACCATATATTTT. This translates into CASSQDTGLGNTIYF.

CDR3 loop: CASSLGLAFYEQYF. The CDR3 DNA follows: TGTGCCAGCAGCTTGGGACTAGCATTCTACGAGCAGTACTTC. The rearrangement joins TRBV5-6 to TRBJ2-5, with TRBD2 identical over 7 bases. The DNA end is more similar to TRBJ2-7, so the J call may be wrong. Germline lookup yields CDR1 SGHDT and CDR2 YYEEEE. The CDR3 contains 14 residues.

As DNA, the CDR3 is TGTGCCAGCAGTTCACACACAGATACGCAGTATTTT. Translated: CASSSHTDTQYF. The chain couples TRBV28 to TRBJ2-3; D remains unclear. The length of the CDR3 is 12 residues. Germline V gene sequence: CDR1 MDHEN, CDR2 SYDVKM. Trimming cost V 4 bases and J 2 bases, with 4 bases left between them.

The CDR3 protein is CASSLVGTGSNEQYF. CDR3 in DNA: TGCGCCAGCAGCTTGGTAGGGACAGGGTCGAACGAGCAGTACTTC. V is TRBV5-1 and J is TRBJ2-7, with 9 bases that match TRBD1. There are 15 residues in the CDR3. Per the germline V gene, CDR1 is SGHRS and CDR2 is YFSETQ. The J segment lost 5 bases and the V segment lost 0 bases, leaving 6 bases of the junction unmatched.

This chain uses TRBV9 with TRBJ1-1; D is perhaps TRBD1 (5 bases). Germline V gives CDR1 SGDLS, CDR2 YYNGEE. This CDR3 contains 13 residues. V lost 2 bases and J 1 base, leaving 6 bases between the germline ends. In DNA, the CDR3 is TGTGCCAGCAGCGTGCAGGGGAACACTGAAGCTTTCTTT. Protein product: CASSVQGNTEAFF.

The chain employs TRBV25-1 and TRBJ1-1; D is undetermined. CDR1 is MGHDK, CDR2 SYGVNS, per germline. The CDR3 loop spans 12 amino acids. The V end lost 1 base, the J end lost 8 bases, and 8 bases lay between the germline ends. CDR3 amino acids: CASSESGEEAFF. The CDR3 DNA is TGTGCCAGCAGTGAATCGGGTGAGGAAGCTTTCTTT.

J is TRBJ1-6 and V is TRBV4-2, with D possibly matching TRBD1 (5 bases). The germline CDR1 and CDR2 sequences are LGHNA and YNFKEQ. The length of the CDR3 is 15 residues. V lost 0 bases and J 8 bases, leaving 11 bases between the germline ends. CDR3 amino acids: CASSQDRDSYSPLHF. The CDR3, as DNA: TGTGCCAGCAGCCAAGATCGCGACAGTTATTCACCCCTCCACTTT.

The chain links TRBV5-4 to TRBJ2-7, with TRBD1 matching over 7 bases. J gave up 2 bases and V 7 bases, and 6 bases lay outside the gene matches. The CDR3 consists of 13 residues. Germline V gene lookup returns CDR1 SGHNT and CDR2 YYREEE (reference sequence). The CDR3 DNA reads TGTGCCAGCGAGGGGGCGATCACCTACGAGCAGTACTTC. This codes for CASEGAITYEQYF.

This chain joins TRBV28 and TRBJ1-1, with TRBD1 identical over 8 bases. The CDR3 sequence is 12 residues long. Germline V lookup: CDR1 MDHEN, CDR2 SYDVKM. V shed 5 bases, J shed 10 bases, and the junction held 6 bases outside the gene matches. The CDR3 protein is CASSPPTGGAFF. In DNA form, the CDR3 reads TGTGCCAGCAGTCCCCCTACAGGGGGAGCTTTCTTT.

The chain carries TRBV27 and TRBJ2-1; a weak D match, TRBD2 (6 bases). V lost 5 bases to trimming and J lost 3 bases, with 17 bases between them. The CDR3 is made up of 16 amino acids. CDR1 is MNHEY, CDR2 SMNVEV, per germline (reference sequence). CDR3 DNA sequence: TGTGCCAGCAGTGTGGTAGCGGCCCCCCTCTACAATGAGCAGTTCTTC. This gives the protein CASSVVAAPLYNEQFF.

The CDR3 sequence: CASSLGYGQLDIQYF. In nucleotides, the CDR3 is TGTGCCAGTAGTTTAGGTTACGGACAGCTGGACATTCAGTACTTC. This chain joins TRBV19 and TRBJ2-4; D perhaps matches TRBD1 (6 bases). V gave up 5 bases and J gave up 8 bases, with 19 bases separating them. The CDR3 has 15 amino acids. Germline V CDR1 and CDR2: LNHDA, SQIVND (reference sequence).

The chain has TRBV5-4 and TRBJ2-7; the match to TRBD1 covers 10 bases. CDR3 size: 14 residues. The germline V gene has CDR1 SGHNT and CDR2 YYREEE (reference sequence). J was trimmed by 3 bases and V by 4 bases; bases with no gene match: 4. The chain's CDR3 is CASSLGQGDYEQYF. The CDR3 bases are TGTGCCAGCAGCCTCGGACAGGGGGACTACGAGCAGTACTTC. Variable domain in full (rest from reference TRBV5-4 and TRBJ2-7): ETGVTQSPTHLIKTRGQQVTLRCSSQSGHNTVSWYQQALGQGPQFIFQYYREEENGRGNFPPRFSGLQFPNYSSELNVNALELDDSALYLCASSLGQGDYEQYFGPGTRLTVT.